This T cell receptor (beta chain) was obtained from a study of identical twins. V was trimmed by 4 bases and J by 3 bases, leaving 22 bases between them. Germline CDR1 reads SGHRS; CDR2 reads YFSETQ. This CDR3 has 17 residues. TCRdb independently ran MiXCR on the 5' RACE reads; one entry per CDR3 protein. The sample holds roughly 770,000 distinct CDR3 sequences, 15% to 20% seen once. This clonotype was picked up a small number of times. These sequences were also reported in another study, on T cells expressing NK-cell markers. Per that paper: Researchers got TCR beta repertoires out of sorted CD3+CD56+NKG2C+, CD3+CD56+NKG2C- and CD3+CD56-NKG2C+ T cells.

This clonotype was obtained from a woman between 18 and 30 years old in good health. The chain combines TRBV5-1 with TRBJ1-1; D gene unclear. The specimen was PBMCs. The CDR3 protein is CASSRGLTDVWDTEAFF. DNA for the CDR3: TGCGCCAGCAGCCGCGGACTGACGGACGTGTGGGACACTGAAGCTTTCTTT.